The clone carrying this TCR beta chain was seen a single time. Its target is unknown. The data were taken from a study of T cells in localized non-small cell lung cancer. Regarding the study as a whole: Among the tissues sampled, uninvolved adjacent lung had the highest T cell clonality, above tumor.

Per the germline V gene, CDR1 is WSHSY and CDR2 is SAAADI. The CDR3 totals 14 residues. V was trimmed by 9 bases and J by 4 bases, leaving 16 bases between them. The repertoire was sequenced with immunoSEQ multiplex PCR; TCRdb's copy has only in-frame clones and lacks some. The profile covers some 50,000 clones, with more than 85% appearing a single time and roughly a sixth taken by the ten largest. The chain links TRBV10-2 to TRBJ1-5, with TRBD1 as a possible D gene (6 bases). This TCR derives from a female donor with stage II lung adenocarcinoma. Sequencing used PBMCs, obtained before any cancer treatment. Here the CDR3 reads CASTGTNLNQPQHF. The CDR3 coding sequence is TGCGCCAGTACCGGGACAAACCTAAATCAGCCCCAGCATTTT.